Listed below are T cell receptor beta chains from one sample, sequenced in a study of human T cells and chemical hapten exposure. TCRdb itself ran the 5' RACE reads through MiXCR, one entry per CDR3 protein. The sample consists of roughly 110,000 distinct CDR3 sequences, roughly 18% of them appearing once. These receptors came from a human donor in good health. Each CDR3 is given with its conserved first and last residue. D genes are given only for firm matches. The size of a clone is reported for some rows only, either as once, few or many, or as a class for expanded clones.

D gene,V gene,clone size,J gene,CDR3 DNA,CDR3 protein
TRBD1,TRBV7-9,-,TRBJ1-1,TGTGCCAGCAGCACTGCGACAGGGTCGGGGGAGGCTTTCTTT,CASSTATGSGEAFF
-,TRBV28,many,TRBJ1-6,TGTGCCAGCAGTTTCGACAGACCCCTCCACTTT,CASSFDRPLHF
-,TRBV12-3/TRBV12-4,-,TRBJ1-1,TGTGCCAGCAGTTTAGTTATGGGGGGAGGAACTGAAGCTTTCTTT,CASSLVMGGGTEAFF
-,TRBV3-1,-,TRBJ1-6,TGTGCCAGCAGCCAAGCGACGTCACCCCTCCACTTT,CASSQATSPLHF
-,TRBV6-5,-,TRBJ1-4,TGTGCCAGCTCTCCGGGGCACGAAAAACTGTTTTTT,CASSPGHEKLFF
-,TRBV5-1,few,TRBJ2-5,TGCGCCAGCAGCTTTCCGCCACGACAGGATCGGGGAGAGACCCAGTACTTC,CASSFPPRQDRGETQYF
-,TRBV19,-,TRBJ1-1,TGTGCCACCGTACAGGGGAACACTGAAGCTTTCTTT,CATVQGNTEAFF
-,TRBV27,few,TRBJ1-1,TGTGCCAGCAGCCGTCAGGGGATCGGAAAGAACACTGAAGCTTTCTTT,CASSRQGIGKNTEAFF
-,TRBV12-3/TRBV12-4,few,TRBJ1-2,TGTGCCAGCAGTTTAGGGCGGATTTATGGCTACACCTTC,CASSLGRIYGYTF
-,TRBV9,-,TRBJ2-5,TGTGCCAGCAGCGCAAGGATAGCGGCTAAAGAAGAGACCCAGTACTTC,CASSARIAAKEETQYF
-,TRBV28,-,TRBJ2-7,TGTGCCAGCCGTGACGTAGCGACACCCTACGAGCAGTACTTC,CASRDVATPYEQYF
TRBD1,TRBV10-2,-,TRBJ1-1,TGCGCCAGCAGGGATGACAGGGTTGGCGGTAACACTGAAGCTTTCTTT,CASRDDRVGGNTEAFF
TRBD1,TRBV7-6,few,TRBJ1-1,TGTGCCAGCAGCTTAGGGACAGGGCCCACTGAAGCTTTCTTT,CASSLGTGPTEAFF
TRBD1,TRBV25-1,few,TRBJ2-2,TGTGCCAGCAGTGAATCCGGGACAGCAACCGGGGAGCTGTTTTTT,CASSESGTATGELFF
TRBD2,TRBV27,few,TRBJ2-1,TGTGCCAGCAGTTGGCGGGAGAGGTACAATGAGCAGTTCTTC,CASSWRERYNEQFF
-,TRBV6-6,-,TRBJ2-1,TGTGCCAGCAGTTACGGGAACTACGAGCAGTTCTTC,CASSYGNYEQFF
TRBD1,TRBV5-1,-,TRBJ2-5,TGCGCCAGCAGCTTAACTACAGGGGGCGAAGCCTTCTCGGAGACCCAGTACTTC,CASSLTTGGEAFSETQYF
-,TRBV2,-,TRBJ2-7,TGTGCCAGCAGCGACCCTATAGGGCACCACGAGCAGTACTTC,CASSDPIGHHEQYF
-,TRBV28,few,TRBJ2-3,TGTGCCAGCACCCCCCGGGACCTCAAGCAGTATTTT,CASTPRDLKQYF
-,TRBV3-1,few,TRBJ1-4,TGTGCCAGCAGCCAAGGGCGGACAACTAATGAAAAACTGTTTTTT,CASSQGRTTNEKLFF